These 10 T cell receptor beta chains share one sample of origin, sequenced in a study of blood T cell repertoires in COVID-19. Here immunoSEQ multiplex PCR was the method, and the copy in TCRdb shows in-frame clones only, minus some. The sample lists around 290,000 clones, approximately 85% seen once, with about 1% in the top ten. The specimen was PBMCs or T cells enriched from blood (not recorded which). These receptors were collected from a woman in her twenties or thirties who had recovered from COVID-19.

The chain carries TRBV6-5 and TRBJ1-2; D is unresolved. Germline-derived CDR1 and CDR2 are MNHEY and SVGAGI. CDR3 length equals 13 residues. Trimming cost V 7 bases and J 6 bases, with 15 bases left between them. The DNA for the CDR3 is TGTGCCAGCAACCTCGCAGGCTCCCATGGCTACACCTTC. This codes for CASNLAGSHGYTF.

V gene TRBV3-1 (or the pseudogene TRBV3-2) combines with J gene TRBJ1-2; TRBD1 agrees at 7 bases. Germline V gives CDR1 LGHDT, CDR2 YNNKEL (reference sequence). The CDR3 spans 15 residues. V was pared by 1 base and J by 4 bases, with 6 bases of the junction left unmatched. The CDR3 DNA sequence: TGTGCCAGCAGCCAAGGACAGGGCCCGAGCTATGGCTACACCTTC. It codes for CASSQGQGPSYGYTF.

The chain joins TRBV5-1 to TRBJ2-5; D is perhaps TRBD1 (5 bases). The CDR3 length is 13 residues. Looked up from germline, CDR1 is SGHRS and CDR2 is YFSETQ. Trimming stripped 4 bases from V and 2 bases from J, with 9 bases between. This CDR3 reads CASSPDRQETQYF. CDR3 bases: TGCGCCAGCAGCCCAGACAGACAAGAGACCCAGTACTTC.

The rearrangement links TRBV27 to TRBJ2-7, with a weak D call TRBD2 (5 bases). CDR3 size: 12 residues. V was clipped by 2 bases and J by 4 bases, with 6 bases between them. CDR1 is MNHEY, CDR2 SMNVEV, per germline (reference sequence). The CDR3 DNA reads TGTGCCAGCAGTTTAGGAGGTTACGAGCAGTACTTC. It codes for CASSLGGYEQYF.

This clone was found once. This rearrangement joins TRBV7-9 to TRBJ2-5, with unresolved D. The germline gives CDR1 SEHNR, CDR2 FQNEAQ (reference sequence). The CDR3 sequence is 15 residues long. V lost 1 base, J lost 2 bases, and 11 bases lay in between. The DNA of the CDR3 is TGTGCCAGCAGCTTAGGCGGTCAGCAACAAGAGACCCAGTACTTC. The encoded protein is CASSLGGQQQETQYF.

CDR3 in DNA: TGTGCCAGCAGCCAGGGATTACGGAACGAGCAGTACTTC. This encodes CASSQGLRNEQYF. The chain combines TRBV28 with TRBJ2-7; possible D gene TRBD1, 5 bases. CDR3 length: 13 residues. Deletions cut 6 bases from V and 5 bases from J, with 14 bases between. Per germline, CDR1 MDHEN and CDR2 SYDVKM.

The rearrangement uses TRBV28 and TRBJ2-5; 8 nucleotides align to TRBD1. With 4 bases clipped from V and 2 bases from J, the junction kept 9 bases outside the gene matches. There are 16 residues in the CDR3. Germline CDR1 is MDHEN and CDR2 is SYDVKM. This chain's CDR3 is CASSYRPDRAQETQYF. The CDR3 DNA sequence: TGTGCCAGCAGTTATCGGCCGGACAGGGCACAAGAGACCCAGTACTTC.

To note about this clone: A read error may account for a junction end that differs from germline. This CDR3 reads CASSLDSRQGYQSSSYEQYF. The CDR3 nucleotides read TGTGCTAGCAGCTTAGATTCACGACAGGGCTACCAATCTAGCTCCTACGAGCAGTACTTC. The chain couples TRBV7-7 to TRBJ2-7; 7 bases line up with TRBD1. CDR1 and CDR2 (germline): SSHAT, FNYEAQ (reference sequence). The CDR3 totals 20 residues.

This chain uses TRBV7-9 with TRBJ1-4; D unclear. CDR3 length: 19 amino acids. The germline V and J ends were trimmed by 3 bases and 8 bases, with 28 bases remaining between them. The V gene's germline CDR1 is SEHNR and CDR2 FQNEAQ (reference sequence). The DNA for the CDR3 is TGTGCCAGCAGCTTGACGCCAATACGGAGACTTCTCGCGGGGGAAAAACTGTTTTTT. Translation: CASSLTPIRRLLAGEKLFF. The variable domain in full, with the rest retrieved from reference TRBV7-9 and TRBJ1-4, is DTGVSQNPRHKITKRGQNVTFRCDPISEHNRLYWYRQTLGQGPEFLTYFQNEAQLEKSRLLSDRFSAERPKGSFSTLEIQRTEQGDSAMYLCASSLTPIRRLLAGEKLFFGSGTQLSVL.

V and J are TRBV7-2 and TRBJ2-3; 7 bases agree with TRBD1. Germline lookup yields CDR1 SGHTA and CDR2 FQGNSA. The CDR3 has 14 amino acids. The J segment lost 2 bases and the V segment lost 3 bases, leaving 2 bases of the junction unmatched. The CDR3 DNA sequence: TGTGCCAGCAGCTTTGAGGGGGCCACAGATACGCAGTATTTT. This codes for CASSFEGATDTQYF.